Listed below are T cell receptor beta chains from one sample, sequenced in a study of neurological immune-mediated disorders. TCRdb re-called the 5' RACE reads with MiXCR, one entry per CDR3 protein. Of around 61,000 distinct CDR3 sequences in the sample, about 5% were seen once. The sequencing sample was made of PBMCs. All receptors come from a human donor with multiple sclerosis. The donor label of this sample is uncertain. CDR3s include the opening cysteine and the closing phenylalanine or tryptophan. Each record gives: J gene, D gene, V gene, clone size, CDR3 protein. A D gene is named only where the DNA matches it firmly. Where a row states a size, it is once, few, many or the class of an expanded clone; other rows omit it.

j_gene: TRBJ2-2; d_gene: -; v_gene: TRBV21-1; abundance: many; CDR3aa: CASVENRDDGELFF
j_gene: TRBJ2-3; d_gene: -; v_gene: TRBV5-1; abundance: many; CDR3aa: CASSFSGRGRSPRDTQYF
j_gene: TRBJ2-4; d_gene: TRBD2; v_gene: TRBV5-1; abundance: many; CDR3aa: CASSLGAGGRNIQYF
j_gene: TRBJ1-1; d_gene: TRBD1; v_gene: TRBV29-1; abundance: many; CDR3aa: CSVHTGGSTEAFF
j_gene: TRBJ1-6; d_gene: TRBD1; v_gene: TRBV20-1; abundance: many; CDR3aa: CSAQTGTGANSPLHF
j_gene: TRBJ2-5; d_gene: -; v_gene: TRBV6-1; abundance: many; CDR3aa: CASVQGILEETQYF
j_gene: TRBJ2-3; d_gene: TRBD1; v_gene: TRBV5-5; abundance: many; CDR3aa: CASSPGQLTDTQYF
j_gene: TRBJ2-1; d_gene: TRBD2; v_gene: TRBV5-1; abundance: many; CDR3aa: CASSPLQAGGNEQFF
j_gene: TRBJ1-2; d_gene: -; v_gene: TRBV20-1; abundance: many; CDR3aa: CSAPDPYGYTF
j_gene: TRBJ2-7; d_gene: -; v_gene: TRBV7-2; abundance: medium-sized; CDR3aa: CASSLAPGGTYEQYF
j_gene: TRBJ2-4; d_gene: TRBD1; v_gene: TRBV3-1; abundance: many; CDR3aa: CASSPRGRGNYAKNIQYF
j_gene: TRBJ1-5; d_gene: -; v_gene: TRBV9; abundance: many; CDR3aa: CASSVGTGNQPQHF
j_gene: TRBJ1-1; d_gene: -; v_gene: TRBV5-1; abundance: many; CDR3aa: CASSLTRTEAFF
j_gene: TRBJ2-1; d_gene: TRBD2; v_gene: TRBV5-5; abundance: many; CDR3aa: CASSILKLAGVYNEQFF
j_gene: TRBJ1-6; d_gene: -; v_gene: TRBV20-1; abundance: many; CDR3aa: CSAALAGPGSPLHF
j_gene: TRBJ2-7; d_gene: TRBD1; v_gene: TRBV5-5; abundance: -; CDR3aa: CASSLIDRAVEQYF
j_gene: TRBJ1-5; d_gene: -; v_gene: TRBV12-3/TRBV12-4; abundance: many; CDR3aa: CASRSQGSNQPQHF
j_gene: TRBJ1-1; d_gene: TRBD1; v_gene: TRBV10-3; abundance: -; CDR3aa: CAISAQGTNTEAFF
j_gene: TRBJ1-2; d_gene: -; v_gene: TRBV6-2/TRBV6-3; abundance: many; CDR3aa: CASSYSNYGYTF
j_gene: TRBJ2-3; d_gene: TRBD2; v_gene: TRBV5-1; abundance: many; CDR3aa: CASSRTSGGFTDTQYF
j_gene: TRBJ2-1; d_gene: TRBD2; v_gene: TRBV29-1; abundance: many; CDR3aa: CSVEARGLAGDYNEQFF
j_gene: TRBJ2-6; d_gene: TRBD1; v_gene: TRBV10-3; abundance: many; CDR3aa: CAISDRTGWGGANVLTF
j_gene: TRBJ2-3; d_gene: TRBD2; v_gene: TRBV12-5; abundance: many; CDR3aa: CASARGPKAGGFTDTQYF
j_gene: TRBJ1-4; d_gene: TRBD1; v_gene: TRBV5-1; abundance: many; CDR3aa: CASSTTGTVNEKLFF
j_gene: TRBJ1-1; d_gene: -; v_gene: TRBV5-1; abundance: many; CDR3aa: CASTNSLNTEAFF
j_gene: TRBJ1-5; d_gene: -; v_gene: TRBV18; abundance: -; CDR3aa: CASSPGIGNQPQHF
j_gene: TRBJ1-6; d_gene: -; v_gene: TRBV5-1; abundance: many; CDR3aa: CASSLESGSPLHF
j_gene: TRBJ2-4; d_gene: TRBD1; v_gene: TRBV5-1; abundance: many; CDR3aa: CASSSTVKGQGAQYF
j_gene: TRBJ1-1; d_gene: TRBD1; v_gene: TRBV6-5; abundance: many; CDR3aa: CASSYSPTGGNTEAFF
j_gene: TRBJ1-4; d_gene: -; v_gene: TRBV15; abundance: many; CDR3aa: CATSRRLNEKLFF
j_gene: TRBJ1-1; d_gene: -; v_gene: TRBV29-1; abundance: many; CDR3aa: CSVGANTEAFF
j_gene: TRBJ1-1; d_gene: -; v_gene: TRBV29-1; abundance: -; CDR3aa: CSDGESTEAFF
j_gene: TRBJ2-5; d_gene: -; v_gene: TRBV14; abundance: -; CDR3aa: CASRQDPTRGSETQYF
j_gene: TRBJ2-2; d_gene: TRBD1; v_gene: TRBV5-1; abundance: many; CDR3aa: CASSGQGPNTGELFF
j_gene: TRBJ1-2; d_gene: -; v_gene: TRBV5-1; abundance: many; CDR3aa: CASSLDATGYTF
j_gene: TRBJ1-1; d_gene: TRBD1; v_gene: TRBV5-1; abundance: many; CDR3aa: CASTPGDRGNTEAFF
j_gene: TRBJ2-2; d_gene: -; v_gene: TRBV5-1; abundance: -; CDR3aa: CASSLAGNTGELFF
j_gene: TRBJ2-1; d_gene: TRBD1; v_gene: TRBV7-9; abundance: many; CDR3aa: CASSQGQGGYNEQFF
j_gene: TRBJ1-1; d_gene: TRBD1; v_gene: TRBV7-9; abundance: many; CDR3aa: CASSLRWDRNVEAFF
j_gene: TRBJ1-2; d_gene: TRBD1; v_gene: TRBV18; abundance: many; CDR3aa: CASSLPGQGLADYGYTF
j_gene: TRBJ2-7; d_gene: TRBD2; v_gene: TRBV20-1; abundance: many; CDR3aa: CSADGLALDEQYF